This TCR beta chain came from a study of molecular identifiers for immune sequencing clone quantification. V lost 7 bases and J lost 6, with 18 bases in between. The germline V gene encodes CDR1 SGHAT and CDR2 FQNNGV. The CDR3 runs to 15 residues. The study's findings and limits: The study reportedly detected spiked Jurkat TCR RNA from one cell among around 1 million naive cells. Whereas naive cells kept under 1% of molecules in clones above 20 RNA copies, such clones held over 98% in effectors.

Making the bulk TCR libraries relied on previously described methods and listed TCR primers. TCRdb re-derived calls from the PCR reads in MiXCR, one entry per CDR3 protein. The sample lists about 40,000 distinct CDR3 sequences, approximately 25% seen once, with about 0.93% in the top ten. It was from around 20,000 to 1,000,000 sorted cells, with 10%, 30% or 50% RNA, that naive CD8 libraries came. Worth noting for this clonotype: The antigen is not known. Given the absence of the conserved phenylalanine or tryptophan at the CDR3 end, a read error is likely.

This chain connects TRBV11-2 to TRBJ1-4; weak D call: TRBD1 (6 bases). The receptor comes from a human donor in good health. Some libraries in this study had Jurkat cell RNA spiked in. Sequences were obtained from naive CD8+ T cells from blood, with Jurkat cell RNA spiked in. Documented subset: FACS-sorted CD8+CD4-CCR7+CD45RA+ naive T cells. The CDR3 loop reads CASTPAGGAHEKLFL. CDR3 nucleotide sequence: TGTGCCAGCACCCCGGCGGGGGGCGCCCATGAAAAACTGTTTTTA.